Listed here is a single T cell receptor beta chain. The specificity of this receptor is unknown. An end of the junction differs from the germline gene, which may be a read error. TCRbeta-specific cDNA was reverse-transcribed from 500 ng total RNA using a constant-region primer and ProtoScript II reverse transcriptase. Construction of the TCRbeta libraries relied on three nested rounds of multiplex PCR, following a slightly modified ARM-PCR procedure. The first two PCR rounds used multiplex TRBV1-TRBV30 forward primers with a Cbeta reverse primer, each for around 10 cycles. Sample barcodes and Illumina adapters were added in a final 25-cycle PCR using Deep VentR polymerase. Before sequencing, amplicons of 200-500 bp were gel-purified using a QIAquick gel extraction kit. TCRbeta amplicons were sequenced on an Illumina HiSeq 2500 with 250-bp paired-end reads. Concerning the study's data processing: Reads were quality-trimmed with Trimmomatic v0.33, and paired reads were merged with FLASH v1.2.11 to recover full CDR3 sequences. MiGEC v1.2.1b assigned V, D and J germline segments to the rearranged TCRbeta sequences. VDJtools v1.0.0 computed clonotype statistics and Shannon-Wiener diversity indices. To reduce sampling bias, subsequent analyses other than the diversity analysis used only the 250 most abundant clonotypes in each sample. TCRdb reprocessing: public reads trimmed at Q25 with fastp, clones called with MiXCR, in-frame beta chains kept. Each CDR3 protein appears once, grouped with its most common genes and DNA. These V and J calls derive from TCRdb rather than the authors' analysis. A total of 100,000 to 150,000 distinct CDR3 sequences appear in this sample, 64% of them only once. The ten most abundant clones make up approximately 8.9% of the sample.

This sample was taken from a study of tumor-infiltrating lymphocytes in primary liver carcinoma (dated by TCRdb to about 2017). Study-level background: Of the five patients, three men and two women aged 30 to 69 years, four had hepatocellular carcinoma and one had combined HCC and intrahepatic cholangiocarcinoma. To link TCRbeta repertoire diversity to the local molecular phenotype, the 20 to 25 tumor region samples were profiled with Agilent mRNA microarrays. The study combined TCRbeta repertoire sequencing, expression microarrays and whole-exome sequencing across five regions of each liver tumor, with adjacent normal tissue and blood. Each sample produced roughly 3.65 to 7.5 million productive TCRbeta reads, and read depth showed no significant difference between tissue types. Tumors of the five patients were stage T1-T3 N0M0 with maximum diameters of 4.2 to 10 cm. A total of 35 specimens from 5 patients, comprising some 25 tumor regions, 5 adjacent noncancerous liver tissues and 5 peripheral blood samples, were covered by TCRbeta repertoire sequencing. Technical replicate repertoires showed high reproducibility, with mean shared-clone rates approximately 0.89 and correlation coefficients above 0.98. What the work shows at the level of the full study, not this receptor alone: Since the samples were bulk and unsorted, there was no way to compare CD4+ and CD8+ T cell repertoires. Only the TCR beta chain was sequenced, so true repertoire diversity is likely underestimated because unpaired alpha chains were not captured. Only 4 or 5 patients were included in the study, and the authors note that the findings should be validated in a larger study. The top 250 clones accounted for a significantly greater share of the repertoire in tumors than in blood (p = 0.039). Repertoire overlap was found to be higher between tumor regions (mean roughly 36%) than between tumor-adjacent (about 17%) or tumor-blood (around 14%) pairs, consistent with antigen-driven expansion. Only about 7.5-25% of top clones were present in all five regions of a tumor, suggesting spatial heterogeneity of tumor-infiltrating T cells.

The CDR3 runs 13 amino acids, cysteine and phenylalanine included. Only the CDR3 DNA stays, 39 bases, in frame from base 1. CDR1 and CDR2 were assigned from the germline V gene as SGHNT and YENEEA. Without any cell sorting, total RNA and DNA were co-extracted from roughly 18-30 mg of bulk tissue using the AllPrep DNA/RNA mini kit. Between November 2015 and March 2016, about five patients in China with histopathologically diagnosed primary liver carcinoma had their tumors surgically resected. Chronic HBV infection was present in the patients, and the patients were treatment-naive at sampling. Five spatially separated regions were sampled per tumor: superior, inferior, left-lateral and right-lateral poles, plus the tumor centre. More than 80% viable tumor cells were found by histology in every tumor sample. Fresh tumor and adjacent tissue pieces were bisected; one half was stored in RNAlater at -80°C, the other sent for histology.

The receptor chain draws on TRBV11-3 and TRBJ1-1; a confident D gene designation cannot be given. The clonotype originates from a woman aged 60-70 years with primary liver carcinoma and hepatitis B virus infection. Sequencing was performed on liver tumor tissue from sampling region 3. This sample's cell subset or site label indicates: tumor region T3, left-lateral pole. The sequence in DNA is TGTGCCAGCGGCCGACCTGATCTGCCTGAAACTTTCTTT. It specifies CASGRPDLPETFF. The reference TRBV11-3 and TRBJ1-1 proteins fill in what lies around the CDR3, so the full variable domain reads EAGVVQSPRYKIIEKKQPVAFWCNPISGHNTLYWYLQNLGQGPELLIRYENEEAVDDSQLPKDRFSAERLKGVDSTLKIQPAELGDSAVYLCASGRPDLPETFFGQGTRLTVV.